The 32 T cell receptor beta chains presented below share a single source sample, sequenced in a study of beta chain features in type 1 diabetes. All of the isolated RNA was reverse transcribed, so expressed TCRB transcripts were sequenced. Method: immunoSEQ multiplex PCR; TCRdb's copy keeps in-frame clones and lacks some. The table has a few hundred thousand clones, about 14% seen once. The sequenced sample consisted of naive CD4+ T cells from blood. Every receptor here comes from a man aged 30 to 45 in good health.

The genes are TRBV29-1 and TRBJ1-5; D unresolved. CDR1 SQVTM and CDR2 ANQGSEA come from the germline V gene. The CDR3 has 12 residues. V shed 4 bases and J shed 4 bases, with 8 bases lying between them. This chain's CDR3 is CSVGTLNQPQHF. The CDR3 nucleotides are TGCAGCGTTGGGACCCTAAATCAGCCCCAGCATTTT.

V is TRBV4-1 and J is TRBJ2-1; the match to TRBD2 covers 7 bases. V was pared by 2 bases and J by 1 base, with 5 bases of the junction left unmatched. The germline gives CDR1 MGHRA, CDR2 YSYEKL. There are 16 residues in the CDR3. The CDR3 region is CASSQRERGSYNEQFF. The CDR3 nucleotides read TGCGCCAGCAGCCAAAGGGAGCGGGGTTCCTACAATGAGCAGTTCTTC.

This clone was seen only a few times. The chain uses TRBV6-5 and TRBJ2-7; 7 bases match TRBD1. Germline V gene lookup returns CDR1 MNHEY and CDR2 SVGAGI. Trimming removed 4 bases from V and 4 bases from J; junction bases left unmatched: 10. The CDR3 is made up of 15 amino acids. The CDR3 is CASSSTGKGAYEQYF. The CDR3 nucleotides are TGTGCCAGCAGTTCGACAGGGAAAGGGGCTTACGAGCAGTACTTC.

This clone has only a few counts. The chain couples TRBV10-3 to TRBJ1-6; D not certain. The ends were cut back, 0 bases at V and 6 bases at J, with 9 bases in the middle. Germline assignment: CDR1 ENHRY and CDR2 SYGVKD. This CDR3 region has 15 residues. CDR3 sequence reads: CAISESGNGNSPLHF. In nucleotides, the CDR3 is TGTGCCATCAGTGAGTCGGGAAATGGTAATTCACCCCTCCACTTT.

This clone was picked up a small number of times. The chain is built from TRBV27 and TRBJ2-7, with D uncertain. CDR1 is MNHEY and CDR2 is SMNVEV in the germline V gene (reference sequence). The CDR3 is made up of 13 amino acids. Trimming pared 2 bases from V and 4 bases from J, leaving 9 bases between. This chain's CDR3 is CASSLQHRYEQYF. For the CDR3, the DNA is TGTGCCAGCAGTTTACAGCACCGTTACGAGCAGTACTTC.

The chain is built from TRBV27 and TRBJ2-3, with 13 bases that match TRBD2. This CDR3 comprises 18 residues. Germline assignment: CDR1 MNHEY and CDR2 SMNVEV (reference sequence). The trim removed 5 bases at V and 3 bases at J, leaving 11 bases unmatched. Here the CDR3 reads CASSPTRLAGGLTDTQYF. CDR3 sequence (DNA): TGTGCCAGCAGTCCCACCAGACTAGCGGGAGGCTTAACAGATACGCAGTATTTT.

Here the CDR3 DNA reads TGTGCCACCAAGGGGGGATCCGGGGAGCTGTTTTTT. It translates to CATKGGSGELFF. The gene calls are TRBV10-3 and TRBJ2-2; the D gene could be TRBD1 or TRBD2 (6 bases each). V lost 10 bases to trimming and J lost 6 bases, with 12 bases between them. Looked up from germline, CDR1 is ENHRY and CDR2 is SYGVKD. The CDR3 consists of 12 residues.

This clone appeared a few times. The V and J genes are TRBV5-1 and TRBJ2-5; D ambiguous. CDR3 length: 14 amino acids. Germline V gives CDR1 SGHRS, CDR2 YFSETQ. V lost 2 bases to trimming and J lost 4 bases, with 12 bases between them. CDR3 sequence (DNA): TGCGCCAGCAGCTTCGAAAGCCGAGGAGAGACCCAGTACTTC. Protein product: CASSFESRGETQYF.

The chain is built from TRBV5-1 and TRBJ2-1; D perhaps matches TRBD2 (5 bases). The ends were cut back, 1 base at V and 6 bases at J, with 5 bases in the middle. The CDR3 spans 12 residues. Germline CDR1 and CDR2: SGHRS and YFSETQ. The CDR3 sequence is CASSLTSNEQFF. The CDR3 bases are TGCGCCAGCAGCTTGACTAGCAATGAGCAGTTCTTC.

This clone was picked up a small number of times. Other nucleotide sequences in the sample specify the same CDR3. Here the CDR3 DNA reads TGTGCCAGCACCATTGGACAGGCTGGAAACGAGCAGTACTTC. This gives the protein CASTIGQAGNEQYF. This chain joins TRBV9 and TRBJ2-7; TRBD1 matches at 7 bases. The CDR3 sequence is 14 residues long. Germline lookup yields CDR1 SGDLS and CDR2 YYNGEE. V lost 6 bases and J lost 5; bases outside the gene matches: 11.

Regarding this clone: The same CDR3 also results from other DNA sequences found in this sample. CDR3 residues: CSVGGNQPQHF. The CDR3 nucleotides read TGCAGTGTCGGTGGCAATCAGCCCCAGCATTTT. The genes are TRBV20-1 and TRBJ1-5, with D unresolved. The V gene's germline CDR1 is DFQATT and CDR2 SNEGSKA (reference sequence). The CDR3 is 11 amino acids. The V and J ends lost 7 bases and 2 bases respectively, with 6 bases between them.

The chain couples TRBV6-6 to TRBJ1-1; D may be TRBD1 (6 bases). Germline values: CDR1 MNHNY, CDR2 SVGAGI (reference sequence). Trimming shortened V by 5 bases and J by 2 bases, and 15 bases separated the two germline ends. The CDR3 contains 15 residues. The CDR3 bases are TGTGCCAGCAGTAACAGGGTTCCCCTTAACACTGAAGCTTTCTTT. Its translation: CASSNRVPLNTEAFF.

This clone was counted at least ten times. CDR3 coding DNA: TGCGCCAGCAGTCCCTCCGGCAGGGGCCACGAGCAGTACGTC. It codes for CASSPSGRGHEQYV. The chain couples TRBV23-1 to TRBJ2-7; TRBD1 is a possible D gene (6 bases). TRBV23-1 is an ORF; its function is uncertain. V gave up 4 bases and J gave up 5 bases, with 15 bases separating them. The CDR3 contains 14 residues.

This clone appeared a few times. The chain carries TRBV7-8 and TRBJ2-2, with D unresolved. CDR3 length: 16 residues. With 1 base removed from V and 4 bases from J, the gap between germline ends came to 13 bases. Germline CDR1 is SGHVS and CDR2 is FQNEAQ. This chain's CDR3 is CASSLVGGQATGELFF. The DNA for the CDR3 is TGTGCCAGCAGCTTAGTCGGTGGGCAAGCCACCGGGGAGCTGTTTTTT.

The chain uses TRBV4-3 and TRBJ2-7, with D perhaps TRBD2 (6 bases). Trimming stripped 0 bases from V and 9 bases from J, with 9 bases between. Germline V lookup: CDR1 LGHNA, CDR2 YSLEER. The CDR3 extends over 12 amino acids. CDR3 DNA: TGCGCCAGCAGCCAAGACAACGGGAGGCAGTACTTC. Amino acid sequence: CASSQDNGRQYF.

This clone has more than one count but fewer than ten. The rearrangement links TRBV7-3 to TRBJ2-1; TRBD2 matches 8 bases. From germline, CDR1 is SGHTA and CDR2 FQGTGA. CDR3 length equals 15 residues. Trimming removed 4 bases from V and 4 bases from J; junction bases left unmatched: 6. DNA of the CDR3: TGTGCCAGCAGCTCAGATAGCGGGAAGTACAATGAGCAGTTCTTC. As protein: CASSSDSGKYNEQFF.

This clone was counted a few times. This chain connects TRBV4-3 to TRBJ1-5; the D is unclear. Germline values: CDR1 LGHNA, CDR2 YSLEER. The V and J ends lost 0 bases and 0 bases respectively, with 9 bases between them. The CDR3 is 16 amino acids. The CDR3 DNA is TGCGCCAGCAGCCAAGACCCTCGGGGTAGCAATCAGCCCCAGCATTTT. The encoded protein is CASSQDPRGSNQPQHF.

The chain combines TRBV10-3 with TRBJ2-7, with a possible D match to TRBD2 (6 bases). The germline V gene encodes CDR1 ENHRY and CDR2 SYGVKD. Trimming shortened V by 2 bases and J by 2 bases, and 10 bases separated the two germline ends. The CDR3 loop spans 14 amino acids. The CDR3 DNA follows: TGTGCCATCAGTGAGGTGGGGGGAACCTACGAGCAGTACTTC. Its protein product is CAISEVGGTYEQYF.

This chain links TRBV27 with TRBJ2-1; D ambiguous. This CDR3 is 14 amino acids long. Germline CDR1 reads MNHEY; CDR2 reads SMNVEV (reference sequence). The germline V and J ends were trimmed by 5 bases and 7 bases, with 15 bases remaining between them. The CDR3 bases are TGTGCCAGCAGTCTTGAGGCGGTGGTTAATGAGCAGTTCTTC. Protein product: CASSLEAVVNEQFF.

Written as DNA, the CDR3 is TGTGCCTGGAGTGTGAAGCGGAAACGCACAGATACGCAGTATTTT. It specifies CAWSVKRKRTDTQYF. The gene calls are TRBV30 and TRBJ2-3; D is perhaps TRBD2 (5 bases). The CDR3 is made up of 15 amino acids. Germline assignment: CDR1 GTSNPN and CDR2 SVGIG (reference sequence). V gave up 0 bases and J gave up 1 base, with 11 bases separating them.

This clone appeared a few times. The chain uses TRBV11-3 and TRBJ1-4; D remains unclear. The CDR3 contains 14 residues. V was pared by 1 base and J by 8 bases, with 11 bases between. The germline V gene encodes CDR1 SGHNT and CDR2 YENEEA. CDR3 sequence: CASSLGRIGEKLFF. In DNA form, the CDR3 reads TGTGCCAGCAGCTTAGGCAGGATCGGAGAAAAACTGTTTTTT.

This clone occurred a few times. The chain recombines TRBV11-2 with TRBJ2-3, with TRBD2 identical over 10 bases. The CDR3 loop spans 17 amino acids. Germline trimming cut 5 bases from V and 6 bases from J; bases unmatched to any gene: 14. Germline CDR1 and CDR2: SGHAT and FQNNGV. The CDR3 spells CASSKRTSGEQGDTQYF. DNA for the CDR3: TGTGCCAGCAGCAAACGGACTAGCGGAGAGCAGGGGGATACGCAGTATTTT.

This clone has a single count. The chain couples TRBV5-1 to TRBJ1-2; 8 positions agree with TRBD1. Germline values: CDR1 SGHRS, CDR2 YFSETQ. V lost 4 bases and J lost 6; bases outside the gene matches: 11. This CDR3 has 15 residues. DNA of the CDR3: TGCGCCAGCAGCATTGACAGGGGCCAAACCGATGGCTACACCTTC. Its protein product is CASSIDRGQTDGYTF.

This clone was picked up a small number of times. V usage is TRBV7-2 and J usage is TRBJ2-1; tentatively, D is TRBD1 or TRBD2 (5 bases each). CDR1 and CDR2 (germline): SGHTA, FQGNSA. The V end was cut by 6 bases, the J end by 11 bases, with 23 bases between. This CDR3 contains 15 residues. CDR3 region: CASSIRGRDSGKQFF. The DNA of the CDR3 is TGTGCCAGCAGTATAAGGGGCCGGGATTCCGGGAAGCAGTTCTTC. The full variable domain, rest sourced from reference TRBV7-2 and TRBJ2-1, is GAGVSQSPSNKVTEKGKDVELRCDPISGHTALYWYRQSLGQGLEFLIYFQGNSAPDKSGLPSDRFSAERTGGSVSTLTIQRTQQEDSAVYLCASSIRGRDSGKQFFGPGTRLTVL.

This clone appeared a few times. V is TRBV10-3 and J is TRBJ1-2, with 8 bases lining up with TRBD1. The J segment lost 5 bases and the V segment lost 5 bases, leaving 10 bases of the junction unmatched. The CDR3 has 15 amino acids. The germline V gene encodes CDR1 ENHRY and CDR2 SYGVKD. The CDR3 sequence: CAISPITDRGYGYTF. CDR3 in DNA: TGTGCCATCAGTCCTATAACCGACAGGGGTTATGGCTACACCTTC.

This clone was recorded a few times. The chain couples TRBV7-2 to TRBJ2-7; D unclear. This CDR3 has 15 residues. Trimming left V 0 bases short and J 2 bases short, with 11 bases between. Germline assignment: CDR1 SGHTA and CDR2 FQGNSA. CDR3 sequence reads: CASSLATTETYEQYF. The CDR3 DNA is TGTGCCAGCAGCTTAGCCACGACCGAAACCTACGAGCAGTACTTC.

The rearrangement links TRBV7-8 to TRBJ2-5, with TRBD2 identical over 13 bases. The CDR3 is 16 residues long. Germline trimming cut 1 base from V and 3 bases from J; bases unmatched to any gene: 2. Germline values: CDR1 SGHVS, CDR2 FQNEAQ. The chain's CDR3 is CASSLVTSGGKETQYF. The DNA of the CDR3 is TGTGCCAGCAGCTTAGTGACTAGCGGGGGGAAAGAGACCCAGTACTTC.

The genes are TRBV2 and TRBJ2-7; possibly TRBD1 for D (6 bases). The CDR3 is made up of 14 amino acids. Trimming removed 6 bases from V and 2 bases from J, with 14 bases in between. Germline lookup yields CDR1 SNHLY and CDR2 FYNNEI. In nucleotides, the CDR3 is TGTGCCAGCAGCCCTGGCAGGGGCCCCTACGAGCAGTACTTC. Protein sequence: CASSPGRGPYEQYF.

In this sample, this clone turned up a few times. This sequence joins TRBV2 and TRBJ2-1; 9 nucleotides match TRBD1. The CDR3 is made up of 14 amino acids. Per the germline V gene, CDR1 is SNHLY and CDR2 is FYNNEI. J lost 6 bases, V lost 11 bases, and 11 bases had no gene match. In DNA, the CDR3 is TGTGCCTCCCAATGGGGACAGGGTCGCAATGAGCAGTTCTTC. Amino acids: CASQWGQGRNEQFF.

In its sample, this clone was seen a few times. The rearrangement uses TRBV5-4 and TRBJ2-7, with 9 bases fitting TRBD1. The germline V gene encodes CDR1 SGHNT and CDR2 YYREEE (reference sequence). The length of the CDR3 is 14 residues. The ends lost 1 base at V and 2 bases at J; junction bases unmatched: 1. CDR3 amino acids: CASSLRDRAYEQYF. CDR3 coding DNA: TGTGCCAGCAGCTTGCGGGACAGGGCCTACGAGCAGTACTTC. The full variable domain, rest sourced from reference TRBV5-4 and TRBJ2-7, is ETGVTQSPTHLIKTRGQQVTLRCSSQSGHNTVSWYQQALGQGPQFIFQYYREEENGRGNFPPRFSGLQFPNYSSELNVNALELDDSALYLCASSLRDRAYEQYFGPGTRLTVT.

The chain combines TRBV25-1 with TRBJ1-4; TRBD1 matches at 10 bases. The CDR3 extends over 15 amino acids. The germline CDR1 and CDR2 sequences are MGHDK and SYGVNS. Trimming at V came to 3 bases and at J to 7 bases, leaving 5 bases not matched to a gene. Written as DNA, the CDR3 is TGTGCCAGCAGTGACCGGGACAGGGGTGTTGAAAAACTGTTTTTT. It codes for CASSDRDRGVEKLFF.

This clone was seen only a few times. V gene TRBV10-3 combines with J gene TRBJ1-2, with D tentatively TRBD1 (5 bases). V lost 2 bases and J 2 bases, leaving 9 bases between the germline ends. The germline CDR1 and CDR2 sequences are ENHRY and SYGVKD. The length of the CDR3 is 14 residues. DNA for the CDR3: TGTGCCATCAGTGAGGCGCAGGGCAACTATGGCTACACCTTC. It yields the protein CAISEAQGNYGYTF.